Listed below are T cell receptor beta chains from one sample, sequenced in a study of control samples from healthy donors and cancer patients. This table comes from immunoSEQ multiplex PCR, and its TCRdb copy is limited to in-frame clones, with some not included. The profile shows 90,000 to 100,000 clones, roughly 78% of them singletons. Sequences were obtained from blood. The receptors here all came from a man aged 60 to 75 in good health. CDR3s include the opening cysteine and the closing phenylalanine or tryptophan. A D gene is named only where the DNA matches it firmly. The size field is filled for only some rows; it gives once, few, many or a size class.

J gene,clone size,D gene,V gene,CDR3 protein,CDR3 DNA
TRBJ2-3,.,TRBD2,TRBV19,CASSIPSGGYASTDTQYF,TGTGCCAGTAGTATTCCCAGCGGGGGTTACGCTAGCACAGATACGCAGTATTTT
TRBJ1-3,.,.,TRBV5-5,CASSFKPGATGLLSGNTIYF,TGTGCCAGCAGCTTTAAGCCGGGTGCAACAGGACTACTCTCTGGAAACACCATATATTTT
TRBJ1-1,.,.,TRBV6-5,CASTRGGGAEAFF,TGTGCCAGCACAAGGGGCGGGGGGGCTGAAGCTTTCTTT
TRBJ2-1,once,.,TRBV19,CASSFNYGEQFF,TGTGCCAGTAGTTTTAACTACGGGGAGCAGTTCTTC
TRBJ1-1,medium-sized,.,TRBV6-1,CASSESGENTEAFF,TGTGCCAGCAGTGAATCGGGGGAGAACACTGAAGCTTTCTTT
TRBJ2-2,.,.,TRBV12-3/TRBV12-4,CASSLFTGELFF,TGTGCCAGCAGTTTATTCACCGGGGAGCTGTTTTTT
TRBJ2-1,few,TRBD2,TRBV9,CASSPSGGSYNEQFF,TGTGCCAGCAGCCCCAGCGGGGGCTCCTACAATGAGCAGTTCTTC
TRBJ1-5,.,.,TRBV19,CASGGQNSNQPQHF,TGTGCCAGCGGGGGGCAGAATAGCAATCAGCCCCAGCATTTT
TRBJ1-6,.,.,TRBV28,CASSFVGGYNSPLHF,TGTGCCAGCAGTTTTGTAGGGGGCTATAATTCACCCCTCCACTTT
TRBJ2-7,few,.,TRBV29-1,CSVGSGYEQYF,TGCAGCGTGGGGTCGGGCTACGAGCAGTACTTC
TRBJ1-1,.,.,TRBV19,CASSISGYTEAFF,TGTGCCAGTAGTATATCAGGGTACACTGAAGCTTTCTTT
TRBJ2-7,.,TRBD1,TRBV28,CASCDDRGRTFSRTYEQYF,TGTGCCAGCTGCGACGACAGGGGGCGCACATTCAGTCGGACCTACGAGCAGTACTTC
TRBJ1-1,.,.,TRBV7-8,CASSLVYLSDTEAFF,TGTGCCAGCAGCTTAGTTTACCTGAGTGACACTGAAGCTTTCTTT
TRBJ1-6,.,.,TRBV4-1,CASSQVGWGGGSPLHF,TGCGCCAGCAGCCAAGTAGGTTGGGGGGGTGGGTCACCCCTCCACTTT
TRBJ2-5,.,.,TRBV6-2/TRBV6-3,CASSSAQETQYF,TGTGCCAGCAGTTCGGCACAAGAGACCCAGTACTTC
TRBJ2-1,.,TRBD2,TRBV6-5,CASSLAGGEQFF,TGTGCCAGCAGTCTAGCGGGAGGTGAGCAGTTCTTC
TRBJ1-6,.,.,TRBV10-1,CASSGINSPLHF,TGCGCCAGCAGTGGAATCAATTCACCCCTCCACTTT
TRBJ2-2,.,TRBD2,TRBV11-2,CASSPGLAGGRTGELFF,TGTGCCAGCAGCCCGGGACTAGCGGGAGGGCGGACCGGGGAGCTGTTTTTT
TRBJ2-1,.,.,TRBV7-8,CASSLKWRTLSYNEQFF,TGTGCCAGCAGCTTAAAATGGAGGACACTGTCCTACAATGAGCAGTTCTTC
TRBJ1-1,.,.,TRBV19,CASSMGGSDTEAFF,TGTGCCAGTAGTATGGGGGGTTCGGACACTGAAGCTTTCTTT
TRBJ1-5,.,.,TRBV6-5,CASGAGLGGNQPQHF,TGTGCCAGCGGGGCGGGTCTCGGGGGCAATCAGCCCCAGCATTTT
TRBJ2-7,.,TRBD1,TRBV9,CASSVRPGQGSYEQYF,TGTGCCAGCAGCGTGAGACCGGGACAGGGTTCCTACGAGCAGTACTTC
TRBJ2-5,.,TRBD1,TRBV11-3,CASSGGQGAQETQYF,TGTGCCAGCAGCGGCGGACAGGGGGCCCAAGAGACCCAGTACTTC
TRBJ2-3,few,TRBD2,TRBV11-2,CASSFSGTSSDTQYF,TGTGCCAGCAGCTTCTCGGGGACTAGCTCCGATACGCAGTATTTT
TRBJ2-1,.,TRBD1,TRBV11-3,CASSLGYRGSYNEQFF,TGTGCCAGCAGCTTAGGGTACAGGGGCTCCTACAATGAGCAGTTCTTC
TRBJ1-6,.,.,TRBV6-6,CASHLKANSPLHF,TGTGCCAGCCACCTTAAGGCCAATTCACCCCTCCACTTT
TRBJ2-7,.,TRBD1,TRBV4-1,CASSRLSGQGSSYEQYF,TGCGCCAGCAGCCGACTATCGGGACAGGGGAGCTCCTACGAGCAGTACTTC
TRBJ1-6,.,.,TRBV6-5,CASSSDRSFFNSPLHF,TGTGCCAGCAGTTCTGACAGGTCCTTTTTTAATTCACCCCTCCACTTT